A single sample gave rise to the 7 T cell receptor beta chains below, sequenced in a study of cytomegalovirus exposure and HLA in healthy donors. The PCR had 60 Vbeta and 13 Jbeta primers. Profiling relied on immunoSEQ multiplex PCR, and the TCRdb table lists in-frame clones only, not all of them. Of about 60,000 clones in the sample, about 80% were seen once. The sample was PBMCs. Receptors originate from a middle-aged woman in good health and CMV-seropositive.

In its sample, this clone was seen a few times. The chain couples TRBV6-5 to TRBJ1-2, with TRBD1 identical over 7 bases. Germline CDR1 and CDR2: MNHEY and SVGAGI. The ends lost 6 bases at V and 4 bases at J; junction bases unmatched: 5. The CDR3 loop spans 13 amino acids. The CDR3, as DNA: TGTGCCAGCAGAACCACAGGGGCCTATGGCTACACCTTC. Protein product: CASRTTGAYGYTF.

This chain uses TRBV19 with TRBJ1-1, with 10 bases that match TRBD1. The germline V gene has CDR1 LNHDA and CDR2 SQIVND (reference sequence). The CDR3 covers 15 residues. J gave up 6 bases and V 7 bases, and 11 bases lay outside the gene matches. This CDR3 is CASKGGQGNRAEAFF. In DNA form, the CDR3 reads TGTGCCAGTAAAGGGGGACAGGGGAACAGGGCTGAAGCTTTCTTT. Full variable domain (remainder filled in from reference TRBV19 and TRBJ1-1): DGGITQSPKYLFRKEGQNVTLSCEQNLNHDAMYWYRQDPGQGLRLIYYSQIVNDFQKGDIAEGYSVSREKKESFPLTVTSAQKNPTAFYLCASKGGQGNRAEAFFGQGTRLTVV.

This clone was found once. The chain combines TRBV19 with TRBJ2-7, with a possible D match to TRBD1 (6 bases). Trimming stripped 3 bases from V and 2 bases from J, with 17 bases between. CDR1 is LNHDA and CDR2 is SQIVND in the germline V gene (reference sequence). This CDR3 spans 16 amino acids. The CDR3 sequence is CASSITGPRITYEQYF. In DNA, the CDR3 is TGTGCCAGTAGTATTACAGGGCCAAGGATAACCTACGAGCAGTACTTC.

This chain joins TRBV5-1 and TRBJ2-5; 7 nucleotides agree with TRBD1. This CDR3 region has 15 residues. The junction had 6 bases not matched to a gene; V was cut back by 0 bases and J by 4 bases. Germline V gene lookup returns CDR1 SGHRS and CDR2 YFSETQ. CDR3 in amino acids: CASSLVVGGGETQYF. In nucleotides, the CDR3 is TGCGCCAGCAGCTTGGTCGTAGGGGGCGGAGAGACCCAGTACTTC.

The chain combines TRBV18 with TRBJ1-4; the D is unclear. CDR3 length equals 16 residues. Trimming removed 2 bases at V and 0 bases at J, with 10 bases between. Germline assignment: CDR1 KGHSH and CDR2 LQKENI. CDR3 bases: TGTGCCAGCTCACCAAATTCGGCGGCAACTAATGAAAAACTGTTTTTT. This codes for CASSPNSAATNEKLFF. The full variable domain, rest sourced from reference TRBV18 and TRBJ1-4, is NAGVMQNPRHLVRRRGQEARLRCSPMKGHSHVYWYRQLPEEGLKFMVYLQKENIIDESGMPKERFSAEFPKEGPSILRIQQVVRGDSAAYFCASSPNSAATNEKLFFGSGTQLSVL.

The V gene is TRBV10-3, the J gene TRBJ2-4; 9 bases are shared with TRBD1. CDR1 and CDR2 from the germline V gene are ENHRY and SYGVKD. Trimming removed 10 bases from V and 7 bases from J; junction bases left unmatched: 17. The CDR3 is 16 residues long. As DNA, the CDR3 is TGTGCCACCGCTATCGGAGGACAGGGGAAGGGGAACATTCAGTACTTC. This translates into CATAIGGQGKGNIQYF.

CDR3 in amino acids: CAWSVRGPHGYTF. CDR3 DNA: TGTGCCTGGAGTGTACGCGGGCCTCATGGCTACACCTTC. This chain links TRBV30 with TRBJ1-2; D gene unclear. The CDR3 runs 13 residues. The V and J ends lost 0 bases and 6 bases respectively, with 11 bases between them. Germline CDR1 reads GTSNPN; CDR2 reads SVGIG (reference sequence).